The entry below gives a single TCR beta chain sequence along with its context. This record comes from a study of cytomegalovirus exposure and HLA in healthy donors. Study-level background: One earlier analysis, a look at roughly 170 million T cells, found more than 100 million unique TCR beta sequences.

The germline CDR1 and CDR2 sequences are SGHVS and FQNEAQ. The V end was cut by 2 bases, the J end by 0 bases, with 13 bases between. The length of the CDR3 is 16 residues. Primers for the PCR totalled 60 Vbeta and 13 Jbeta. Measured with immunoSEQ multiplex PCR; TCRdb has only the in-frame clones, and not every one. The sample carries fewer than 200,000 clones, 84% recorded once. This receptor was obtained from a man aged 25-45 years in good health and CMV-seronegative. The chain couples TRBV7-8 to TRBJ1-1, with D tentatively TRBD1 (6 bases). The sequenced sample consisted of PBMCs. The CDR3 reads CASSLNVGQMNTEAFF. As DNA, the CDR3 is TGTGCCAGCAGCTTAAATGTCGGACAGATGAACACTGAAGCTTTCTTT.